The clone carrying this T cell receptor beta chain was seen more than once but under ten times. Its antigen is not identified. The data stem from a study of CD8+ T cells in alopecia areata. Study-level background: Tofacitinib was taken orally by treated patients, and the dose was 5 to 10 mg twice daily. Findings and caveats of the study: Between patients, shared TCR sequences were less clear than in mice. This was possibly due in part to HLA diversity in the patient population.

This CDR3 is built from 11 residues. CDR1 is SNHLY and CDR2 is FYNNEI in the germline V gene. Both peripheral blood and punch biopsies of lesional scalp skin were obtained from patients who had alopecia areata. Reverse transcription of extracted RNA yielded cDNA, which provided the sequencing template. Data came from immunoSEQ multiplex PCR; TCRdb stores just in-frame clones and leaves some out. The sample has 140,000 to 150,000 clones, roughly 50% seen once. This TCR was recovered from a human donor with alopecia areata. This chain connects TRBV2 to TRBJ2-3, with TRBD1 as a possible D gene (6 bases). Sample: CD4+ T cells sorted from blood, taken at week 0. In DNA form, the CDR3 reads TGTGGAGGGGGTGAGACCAATACGCAGTATTTT. Translating gives CGGGETNTQYF.